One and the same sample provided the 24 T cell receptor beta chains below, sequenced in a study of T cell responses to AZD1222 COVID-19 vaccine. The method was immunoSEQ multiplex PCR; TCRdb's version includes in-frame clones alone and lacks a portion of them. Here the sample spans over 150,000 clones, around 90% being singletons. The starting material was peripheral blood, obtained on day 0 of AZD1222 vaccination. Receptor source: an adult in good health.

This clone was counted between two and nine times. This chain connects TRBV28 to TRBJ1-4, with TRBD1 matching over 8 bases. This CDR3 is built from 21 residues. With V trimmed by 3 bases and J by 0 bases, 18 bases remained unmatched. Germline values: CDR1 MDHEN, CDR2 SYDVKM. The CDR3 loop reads CASSFPIGAGGFEATNEKLFF. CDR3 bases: TGTGCCAGCAGTTTTCCTATCGGGGCAGGGGGCTTTGAAGCAACTAATGAAAAACTGTTTTTT.

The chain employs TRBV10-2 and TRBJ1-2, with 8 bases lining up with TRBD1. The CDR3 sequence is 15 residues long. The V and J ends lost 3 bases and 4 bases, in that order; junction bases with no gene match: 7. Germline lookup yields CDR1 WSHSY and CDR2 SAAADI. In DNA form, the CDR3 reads TGCGCCAGCAGTGATGGACAGGGTAGGAGCTATGGCTACACCTTC. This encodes CASSDGQGRSYGYTF.

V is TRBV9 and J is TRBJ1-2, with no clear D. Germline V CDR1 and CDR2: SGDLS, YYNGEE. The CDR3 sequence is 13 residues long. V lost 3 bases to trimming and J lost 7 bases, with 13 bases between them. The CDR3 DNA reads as TGTGCCAGCAGCGCAAGTACTCTAGTTGGCTACACCTTC. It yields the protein CASSASTLVGYTF.

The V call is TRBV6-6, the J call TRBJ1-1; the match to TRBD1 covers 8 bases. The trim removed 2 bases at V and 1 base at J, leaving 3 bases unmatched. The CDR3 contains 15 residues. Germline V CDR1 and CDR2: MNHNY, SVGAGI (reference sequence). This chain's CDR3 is CASSYTGGSNTEAFF. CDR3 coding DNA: TGTGCCAGCAGTTACACAGGGGGGTCGAACACTGAAGCTTTCTTT.

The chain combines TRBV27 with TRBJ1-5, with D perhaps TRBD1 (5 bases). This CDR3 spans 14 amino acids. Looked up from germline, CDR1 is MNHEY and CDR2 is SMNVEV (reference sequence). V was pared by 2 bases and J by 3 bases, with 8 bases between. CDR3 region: CASSLGADNQPQHF. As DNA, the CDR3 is TGTGCCAGCAGTTTAGGGGCAGACAATCAGCCCCAGCATTTT.

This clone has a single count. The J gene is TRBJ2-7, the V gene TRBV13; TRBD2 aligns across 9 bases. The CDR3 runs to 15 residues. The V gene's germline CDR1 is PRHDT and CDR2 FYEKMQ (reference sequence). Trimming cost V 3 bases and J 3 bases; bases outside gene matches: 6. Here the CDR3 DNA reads TGTGCCAGCAGCTTGGGCGGGAGGGCCGTCTACGAGCAGTACTTC. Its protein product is CASSLGGRAVYEQYF.

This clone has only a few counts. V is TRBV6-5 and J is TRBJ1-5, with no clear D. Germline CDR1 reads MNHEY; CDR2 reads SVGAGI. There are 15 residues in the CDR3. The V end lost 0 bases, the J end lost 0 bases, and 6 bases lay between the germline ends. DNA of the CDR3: TGTGCCAGCAGTTACTCATTCAATAGCAATCAGCCCCAGCATTTT. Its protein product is CASSYSFNSNQPQHF.

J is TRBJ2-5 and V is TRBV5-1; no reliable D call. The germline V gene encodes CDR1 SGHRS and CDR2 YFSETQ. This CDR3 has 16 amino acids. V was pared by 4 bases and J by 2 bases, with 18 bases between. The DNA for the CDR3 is TGCGCCAGCAGCCTGGGGATTAGCTTCGCTCAAGAGACCCAGTACTTC. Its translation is CASSLGISFAQETQYF. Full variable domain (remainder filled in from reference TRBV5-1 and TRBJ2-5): KAGVTQTPRYLIKTRGQQVTLSCSPISGHRSVSWYQQTPGQGLQFLFEYFSETQRNKGNFPGRFSGRQFSNSRSEMNVSTLELGDSALYLCASSLGISFAQETQYFGPGTRLLVL.

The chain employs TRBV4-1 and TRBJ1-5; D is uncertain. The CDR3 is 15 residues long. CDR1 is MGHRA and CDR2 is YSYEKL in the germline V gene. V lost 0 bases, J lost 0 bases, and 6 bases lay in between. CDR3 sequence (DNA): TGCGCCAGCAGCCAAGATCTTTATAGCAATCAGCCCCAGCATTTT. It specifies CASSQDLYSNQPQHF.

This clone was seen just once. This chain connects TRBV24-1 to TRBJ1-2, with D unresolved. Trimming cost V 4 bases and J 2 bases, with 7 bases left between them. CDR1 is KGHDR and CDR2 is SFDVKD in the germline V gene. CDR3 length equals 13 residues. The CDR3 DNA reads TGTGCCACCAGTGACCGTTGGAACTATGGCTACACCTTC. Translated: CATSDRWNYGYTF.

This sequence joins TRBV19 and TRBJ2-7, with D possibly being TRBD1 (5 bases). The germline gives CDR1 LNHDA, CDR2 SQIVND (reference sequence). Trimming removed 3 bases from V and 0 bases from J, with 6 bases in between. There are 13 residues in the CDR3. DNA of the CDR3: TGTGCCAGTAGTATCAGGGACTCCTACGAGCAGTACTTC. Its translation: CASSIRDSYEQYF.

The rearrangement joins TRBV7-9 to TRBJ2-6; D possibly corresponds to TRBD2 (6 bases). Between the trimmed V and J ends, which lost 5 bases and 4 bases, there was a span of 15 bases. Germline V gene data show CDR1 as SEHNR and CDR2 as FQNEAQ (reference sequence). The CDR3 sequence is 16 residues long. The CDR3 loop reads CASSPQVAGGANVLTF. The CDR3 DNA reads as TGTGCCAGCAGCCCCCAGGTGGCGGGAGGGGCCAACGTCCTGACTTTC.

This chain's CDR3 is CASGQGISYEQYF. The DNA for the CDR3 is TGTGCCAGCGGTCAGGGAATATCCTACGAGCAGTACTTC. The chain has TRBV6-5 and TRBJ2-7; a weak D match, TRBD1 (5 bases). The CDR3 is made up of 13 amino acids. Germline CDR1 reads MNHEY; CDR2 reads SVGAGI. Trimming took off 8 bases at V and 1 base at J, with 12 bases between the two ends.

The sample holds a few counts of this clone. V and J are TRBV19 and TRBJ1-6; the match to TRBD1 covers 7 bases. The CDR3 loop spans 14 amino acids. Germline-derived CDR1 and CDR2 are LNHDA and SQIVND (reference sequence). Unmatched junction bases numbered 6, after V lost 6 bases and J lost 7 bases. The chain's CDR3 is CASSPWDRNSPLHF. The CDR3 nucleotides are TGTGCCAGTAGCCCGTGGGACAGAAATTCACCCCTCCACTTT.

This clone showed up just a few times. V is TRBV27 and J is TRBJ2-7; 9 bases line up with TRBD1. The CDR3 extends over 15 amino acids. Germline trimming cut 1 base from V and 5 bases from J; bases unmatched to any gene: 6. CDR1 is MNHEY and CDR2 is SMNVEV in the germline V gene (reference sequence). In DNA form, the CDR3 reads TGTGCCAGCAGTTTATACCGGACAGGGGTCCACGAGCAGTACTTC. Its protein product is CASSLYRTGVHEQYF.

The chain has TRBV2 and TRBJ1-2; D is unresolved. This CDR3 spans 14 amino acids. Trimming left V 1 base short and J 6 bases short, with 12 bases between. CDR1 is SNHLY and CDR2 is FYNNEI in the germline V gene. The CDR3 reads CASSEGTRANGYTF. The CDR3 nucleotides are TGTGCCAGCAGTGAAGGGACTCGGGCGAATGGCTACACCTTC.

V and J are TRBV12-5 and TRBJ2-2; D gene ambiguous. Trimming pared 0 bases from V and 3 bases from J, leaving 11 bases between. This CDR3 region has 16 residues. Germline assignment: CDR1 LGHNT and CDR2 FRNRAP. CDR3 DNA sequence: TGTGCTAGTGGTTTGGTGGGTCCGGGTCACACCGGGGAGCTGTTTTTT. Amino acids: CASGLVGPGHTGELFF.

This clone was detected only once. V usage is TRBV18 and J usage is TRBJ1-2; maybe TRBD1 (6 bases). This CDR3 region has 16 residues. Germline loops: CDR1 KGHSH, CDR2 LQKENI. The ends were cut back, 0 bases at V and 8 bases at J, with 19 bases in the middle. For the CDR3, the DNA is TGTGCCAGCTCACCACCGGGGCAGGGGCGTAAGGGCGGCTACACCTTC. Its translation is CASSPPGQGRKGGYTF.

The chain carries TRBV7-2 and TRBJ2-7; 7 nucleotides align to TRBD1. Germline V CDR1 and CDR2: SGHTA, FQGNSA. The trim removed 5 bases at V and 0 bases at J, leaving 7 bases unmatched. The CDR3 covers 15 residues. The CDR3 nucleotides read TGTGCCAGCAGCATTGGGACAGTAAGCTCCTACGAGCAGTACTTC. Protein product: CASSIGTVSSYEQYF. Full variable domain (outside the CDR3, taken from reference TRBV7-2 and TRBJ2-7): GAGVSQSPSNKVTEKGKDVELRCDPISGHTALYWYRQSLGQGLEFLIYFQGNSAPDKSGLPSDRFSAERTGGSVSTLTIQRTQQEDSAVYLCASSIGTVSSYEQYFGPGTRLTVT.

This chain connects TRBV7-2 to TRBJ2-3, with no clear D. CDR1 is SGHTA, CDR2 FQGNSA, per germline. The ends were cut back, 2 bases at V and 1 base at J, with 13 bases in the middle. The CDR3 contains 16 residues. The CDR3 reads CASSLIVPPGTDTQYF. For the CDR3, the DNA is TGTGCCAGCAGCTTAATCGTGCCCCCGGGCACAGATACGCAGTATTTT. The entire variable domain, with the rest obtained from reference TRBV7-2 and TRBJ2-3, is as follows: GAGVSQSPSNKVTEKGKDVELRCDPISGHTALYWYRQSLGQGLEFLIYFQGNSAPDKSGLPSDRFSAERTGGSVSTLTIQRTQQEDSAVYLCASSLIVPPGTDTQYFGPGTRLTVL.

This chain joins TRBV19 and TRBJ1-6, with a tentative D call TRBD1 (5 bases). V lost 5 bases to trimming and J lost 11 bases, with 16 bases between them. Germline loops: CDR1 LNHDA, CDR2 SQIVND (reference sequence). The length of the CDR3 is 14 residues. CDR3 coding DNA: TGTGCCAGTAGTTCTGGGGGGTCGGGGGCACCCCTCCACTTT. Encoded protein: CASSSGGSGAPLHF.

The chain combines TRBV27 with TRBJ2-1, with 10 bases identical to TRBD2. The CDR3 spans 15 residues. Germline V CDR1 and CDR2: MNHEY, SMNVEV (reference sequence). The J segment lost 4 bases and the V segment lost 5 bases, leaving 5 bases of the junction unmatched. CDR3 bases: TGTGCCAGCAGTCCAGGACTAGCGGCTTACAATGAGCAGTTCTTC. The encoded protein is CASSPGLAAYNEQFF.

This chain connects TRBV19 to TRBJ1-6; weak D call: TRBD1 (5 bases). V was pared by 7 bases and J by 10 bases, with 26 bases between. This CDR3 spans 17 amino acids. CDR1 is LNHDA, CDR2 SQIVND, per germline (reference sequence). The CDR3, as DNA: TGTGCCAGTACCTCGGGAGGACCGGGGACTGGTGAATCACCCCTCCACTTT. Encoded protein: CASTSGGPGTGESPLHF.

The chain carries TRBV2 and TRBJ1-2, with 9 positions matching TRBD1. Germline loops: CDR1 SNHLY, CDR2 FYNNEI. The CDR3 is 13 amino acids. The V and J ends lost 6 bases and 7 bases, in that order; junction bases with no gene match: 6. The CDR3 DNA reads TGTGCCAGCAGGGGGGACAGGGCGCGTGGCTACACCTTC. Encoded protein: CASRGDRARGYTF.